Presented here are 20 T cell receptor beta chains from one specimen sequenced in a study of T cell responses to AZD1222 COVID-19 vaccine. Only in-frame clones appear in the TCRdb table, and some are missing; sequencing was by immunoSEQ multiplex PCR. The repertoire holds roughly 120,000 clones, with 88% as singletons. The sample was peripheral blood, taken 28 days after the second AZD1222 dose. These receptor sequences come from an adult who received the AZD1222 COVID-19 vaccine.

The chain combines TRBV28 with TRBJ2-1, with 14 bases identical to TRBD2. The CDR3 has 18 amino acids. After removal of 5 bases from V and 6 bases from J, the junction contained 12 bases not matched to a gene. The V gene's germline CDR1 is MDHEN and CDR2 SYDVKM. In DNA, the CDR3 is TGTGCCAGCAGTCCTCCGGGACTAGCGGGAGACGAGGGCAATGAGCAGTTCTTC. Translated: CASSPPGLAGDEGNEQFF.

The gene calls are TRBV6-5 and TRBJ2-7, with TRBD1 identical over 7 bases. Germline V gives CDR1 MNHEY, CDR2 SVGAGI. V lost 10 bases, J lost 0 bases, and 9 bases stayed unmatched. CDR3 length equals 14 residues. The CDR3, as DNA: TGTGCCACTGAACAGGGGCGTCCCTCCTACGAGCAGTACTTC. This codes for CATEQGRPSYEQYF.

The chain couples TRBV5-8 to TRBJ2-1, with D tentatively TRBD1 or TRBD2 (6 bases each). The germline gives CDR1 SGHTS, CDR2 YDEGEE. The CDR3 runs to 16 residues. Trimming removed 4 bases at V and 5 bases at J, with 19 bases between. CDR3 sequence reads: CASSHDTGGTNNEQFF. The CDR3 DNA follows: TGTGCCAGCAGCCATGATACCGGGGGCACAAACAATGAGCAGTTCTTC.

The rearrangement joins TRBV19 to TRBJ2-3; 7 bases agree with TRBD2. Trimming at V came to 4 bases and at J to 2 bases, leaving 6 bases not matched to a gene. The germline CDR1 and CDR2 sequences are LNHDA and SQIVND (reference sequence). The CDR3 runs to 15 residues. CDR3 amino acids: CASSRPSGPTDTQYF. In DNA form, the CDR3 reads TGTGCCAGTAGTAGGCCTAGCGGCCCCACAGATACGCAGTATTTT.

The V and J genes are TRBV28 and TRBJ1-5; no clear D gene. CDR3 length: 13 amino acids. Germline values: CDR1 MDHEN, CDR2 SYDVKM. V was cut by 5 bases and J by 5 bases, with 10 bases left in between. The CDR3 spells CASSQPPYQPQHF. The CDR3 DNA is TGTGCCAGCAGTCAACCCCCGTATCAGCCCCAGCATTTT.

J is TRBJ1-6 and V is TRBV2; TRBD1 aligns across 7 bases. V lost 6 bases to trimming and J lost 14 bases; unmatched junction nucleotides: 10. Germline CDR1 is SNHLY and CDR2 is FYNNEI. CDR3 length: 13 residues. The CDR3 protein is CASSGDRDGSLHF. The CDR3 coding sequence is TGTGCCAGCAGCGGCGACAGGGATGGTTCCCTCCACTTT.

V usage is TRBV2 and J usage is TRBJ1-6; D is unresolved. The V end was cut by 0 bases, the J end by 7 bases, with 16 bases between. The V gene's germline CDR1 is SNHLY and CDR2 FYNNEI. The CDR3 contains 17 residues. CDR3 nucleotide sequence: TGTGCCAGCAGTGAAGCGCTTCATTCGATCGGAAATTCACCCCTCCACTTT. It yields the protein CASSEALHSIGNSPLHF.

The V and J genes are TRBV6-2 or TRBV6-3 and TRBJ2-6; a possible D gene is TRBD2 (5 bases). CDR3 length: 17 residues. Germline V lookup: CDR1 MNHEY, CDR2 SVGEGT. V was trimmed by 4 bases and J by 1 base, leaving 14 bases between them. The CDR3 spells CASSWGVWGSGANVLTF. CDR3 coding DNA: TGTGCCAGCAGTTGGGGAGTTTGGGGATCTGGGGCCAACGTCCTGACTTTC.

A note on this clone: At one of its ends the junction is not consistent with the germline gene, which may arise from a read error. CDR3 in amino acids: CASGLGLAGAYEQYF. CDR3 coding DNA: TGTGCTAGTGGATTGGGACTAGCGGGAGCCTACGAGCAGTACTTC. V and J are TRBV12-5 and TRBJ2-7, with 14 bases that match TRBD2. CDR1 is LGHNT, CDR2 FRNRAP, per germline. The CDR3 has 15 residues.

The genes are TRBV5-1 and TRBJ1-6; D is undetermined. V gave up 1 base and J gave up 7 bases, with 9 bases separating them. This CDR3 region has 14 residues. The germline V gene encodes CDR1 SGHRS and CDR2 YFSETQ. The CDR3 DNA reads TGCGCCAGCAGCTTGCTAGAAGGGAATTCACCCCTCCACTTT. Protein sequence: CASSLLEGNSPLHF.

The genes are TRBV2 and TRBJ1-2, with TRBD1 as a possible D gene (5 bases). CDR1 SNHLY and CDR2 FYNNEI come from the germline V gene. V shed 4 bases and J shed 4 bases, with 13 bases lying between them. This CDR3 has 14 amino acids. The chain's CDR3 is CASSAQGSVYGYTF. DNA for the CDR3: TGTGCCAGCAGTGCTCAGGGTTCGGTCTATGGCTACACCTTC.

Only one count was recorded for this clone. This chain joins TRBV14 and TRBJ1-2; tentatively, D is TRBD1 (5 bases). Per the germline V gene, CDR1 is SGHDN and CDR2 is FVKESK. V was pared by 4 bases and J by 5 bases, with 11 bases between. The CDR3 runs 13 residues. CDR3 region: CASSPQGWYGYTF. CDR3 coding DNA: TGTGCCAGCAGCCCCCAGGGTTGGTATGGCTACACCTTC.

The chain employs TRBV7-2 and TRBJ2-2; a possible D gene is TRBD1 (6 bases). Trimming stripped 5 bases from V and 4 bases from J, with 14 bases between. This CDR3 has 15 amino acids. CDR1 is SGHTA and CDR2 is FQGNSA in the germline V gene. CDR3 DNA sequence: TGTGCCAGCAGCCCTCGACAGGAATCCACCGGGGAGCTGTTTTTT. Protein sequence: CASSPRQESTGELFF.

V gene TRBV10-3 combines with J gene TRBJ1-3; D call uncertain. V lost 4 bases and J 4 bases, leaving 8 bases between the germline ends. Germline values: CDR1 ENHRY, CDR2 SYGVKD. CDR3 size: 13 residues. CDR3 sequence (DNA): TGTGCCATCAGTGGGTCCGCCGGAAACACCATATATTTT. It is translated as CAISGSAGNTIYF.

This clone was seen more than once but under ten times. This chain uses TRBV10-3 with TRBJ1-6; the D gene is possibly TRBD1 (5 bases). The V end was cut by 6 bases, the J end by 7 bases, with 16 bases between. CDR3 length: 15 amino acids. Germline loops: CDR1 ENHRY, CDR2 SYGVKD. The CDR3 region has the DNA TGTGCCATCAGGATTTCCGGGACGCAGAATTCACCCCTCCACTTT. Amino acids: CAIRISGTQNSPLHF.

The chain uses TRBV27 and TRBJ1-1; D unclear. Trimming took 6 bases from V and 0 from J, leaving 8 bases between them. The CDR3 extends over 13 amino acids. Germline loops: CDR1 MNHEY, CDR2 SMNVEV (reference sequence). This CDR3 is CASRVKVNTEAFF. The DNA for the CDR3 is TGTGCCAGCAGGGTCAAGGTGAACACTGAAGCTTTCTTT.

This clone was counted once. The genes are TRBV7-8 and TRBJ2-1, with 11 bases lining up with TRBD2. V trimming: 2 bases; J trimming: 6 bases; junction bases outside the gene matches: 9. The germline V gene has CDR1 SGHVS and CDR2 FQNEAQ. The CDR3 covers 17 residues. The CDR3 DNA reads TGTGCCAGCAGCTTACCAGAAAAACTAGCGGGAGCCAATGAGCAGTTCTTC. Its translation is CASSLPEKLAGANEQFF.

This chain uses TRBV19 with TRBJ1-1; maybe TRBD1 (6 bases). The CDR3 runs to 14 residues. Germline-derived CDR1 and CDR2 are LNHDA and SQIVND (reference sequence). Trimming removed 5 bases from V and 8 bases from J, with 18 bases in between. CDR3 nucleotides: TGTGCCAGTAGTCTGAGGACAGCCAATACCGAAGCTTTCTTT. It encodes CASSLRTANTEAFF. The whole variable domain, remainder taken from reference TRBV19 and TRBJ1-1, is DGGITQSPKYLFRKEGQNVTLSCEQNLNHDAMYWYRQDPGQGLRLIYYSQIVNDFQKGDIAEGYSVSREKKESFPLTVTSAQKNPTAFYLCASSLRTANTEAFFGQGTRLTVV.

The chain uses TRBV10-3 and TRBJ2-3; perhaps D is TRBD1 or TRBD2 (5 bases each). Germline V gives CDR1 ENHRY, CDR2 SYGVKD. The CDR3 contains 16 residues. V was pared by 0 bases and J by 3 bases, with 13 bases between. CDR3 in amino acids: CAISESGRGATDTQYF. The CDR3 nucleotides are TGTGCCATCAGTGAGTCTGGTCGGGGCGCAACAGATACGCAGTATTTT.

The chain links TRBV27 to TRBJ2-1; no clear D. With 5 bases removed from V and 4 bases from J, the gap between germline ends came to 18 bases. Germline CDR1 MNHEY, CDR2 SMNVEV (reference sequence). The CDR3 is 16 amino acids. The CDR3 loop reads CASSPVRAKRYNEQFF. Here the CDR3 DNA reads TGTGCCAGCAGTCCTGTACGGGCCAAAAGGTACAATGAGCAGTTCTTC.